This entry describes one TCR beta chain. The antigen remains undetermined. CDR3 length: 13 amino acids. Trimming left V 6 bases short and J 4 bases short, with 10 bases between. In germline, CDR1 is SNHLY, CDR2 FYNNEI. The data are from a study of OX40 agonist ivuxolimab in advanced cancers. Points from the study as a whole: The expanded peripheral T cells' antigen specificity was not determined. Some patients without response likewise showed low normalized clonal expansion. There were, on average, more expanded clones in CD8+ T cells than in CD4+.

The cohort excluded patients with autoimmune disease history or systemic immunosuppression. The table came from immunoSEQ multiplex PCR; TCRdb's copy has only in-frame clones and leaves some out. The table records over 90,000 clones, around 91% of them present only once. This receptor was identified in an adult with an advanced solid tumor such as melanoma, head and neck, liver or kidney cancer. Specimen: CD4+ or CD8+ T cells sorted from blood, collected in a trial of the OX40 agonist ivuxolimab. V usage is TRBV2 and J usage is TRBJ1-5; possibly TRBD1 for D (5 bases). CDR3 amino acids: CASRVGANQPQHF. DNA for the CDR3: TGTGCCAGCAGGGTAGGGGCGAATCAGCCCCAGCATTTT.